The present TCR beta chain was sequenced within a study of blood T cell repertoires in COVID-19. Sequencing was performed with immunoSEQ multiplex PCR; in TCRdb, only in-frame clones are kept and a portion is missing. The sample includes 130,000 to 150,000 clones, around 85% seen only once; the top ten take about 3.2%. Unmatched junction bases numbered 6, after V lost 5 bases and J lost 4 bases. Germline values: CDR1 SNHLY, CDR2 FYNNEI. This CDR3 has 15 residues. V gene TRBV2 combines with J gene TRBJ2-2; 8 bases are a match to TRBD2. The specimen was peripheral blood. The sequence derives from a woman in her forties with active or convalescent COVID-19. The CDR3 DNA is TGTGCCAGCAGTCACCCTACTAGCGGCACCGGGGAGCTGTTTTTT. It translates to CASSHPTSGTGELFF.